Listed here are 20 T cell receptor beta chains from one sample, sequenced in a study of shared clonotypes between healthy human individuals. TCRdb's table, derived via immunoSEQ multiplex PCR, lists solely in-frame clones and lacks some. In the table there are over a million clones, approximately 98% of which are singletons. Sequencing input: naive CD4+ T cells sorted from blood. This sample's subset: CD45RA+ positively selected. These TCRs come from a man in his thirties or forties in good health.

This clone came up once. The V gene is TRBV28, the J gene TRBJ2-3; 7 positions agree with TRBD2. The CDR3 loop spans 15 amino acids. V lost 8 bases, J lost 2 bases, and 10 bases stayed unmatched. CDR1 and CDR2 (germline): MDHEN, SYDVKM. CDR3 in DNA: TGTGCCAGCGGCCTCTCTAGCGGTTTCACAGATACGCAGTATTTT. The encoded protein is CASGLSSGFTDTQYF.

The chain employs TRBV12-2 and TRBJ2-7; TRBD1 is the table's D call, not checked against the DNA. TRBV12-2 has pseudogene status. There are 16 residues in the CDR3. CDR3: CASRSKGALTTYEQYF. The DNA for the CDR3 is TGTGCAAGTCGCTCGAAAGGGGCTTTGACAACCTACGAGCAGTACTTC.

In this sample, this clone turned up once. The rearrangement joins TRBV13 to TRBJ2-7, with TRBD2 as a possible D gene (6 bases). The CDR3 consists of 15 residues. Germline values: CDR1 PRHDT, CDR2 FYEKMQ (reference sequence). Trimming pared 4 bases from V and 3 bases from J, leaving 16 bases between. CDR3 coding DNA: TGTGCCAGCAGCTCCCGCCCAGGACTAAACTACGAGCAGTACTTC. Protein sequence: CASSSRPGLNYEQYF. Looking up the rest from reference TRBV13 and TRBJ2-7 gives the full variable domain: AAGVIQSPRHLIKEKRETATLKCYPIPRHDTVYWYQQGPGQDPQFLISFYEKMQSDKGSIPDRFSAQQFSDYHSELNMSSLELGDSALYFCASSSRPGLNYEQYFGPGTRLTVT.

On this clone: Sequence at one end of the junction differs from germline and may be a read error. The chain uses TRBV19 and TRBJ1-4; unclear D gene. Germline loops: CDR1 LNHDA, CDR2 SQIVND (reference sequence). The CDR3 length is 9 residues. CDR3 protein: CASSPPVIF. Here the CDR3 DNA reads TGTGCCAGTAGTCCGCCCGTGATTTTT.

The V gene is TRBV18, the J gene TRBJ1-5; 7 positions match TRBD1. Germline CDR1 is KGHSH and CDR2 is LQKENI. This CDR3 spans 15 amino acids. V shed 3 bases and J 9 bases; nucleotides not matched to a gene: 11. CDR3 in DNA: TGTGCCAGCTCACCCCGAGGACAGGTCGCCAGGCCCCAGCATTTT. Translating it yields CASSPRGQVARPQHF.

V and J are TRBV30 and TRBJ1-2, with a weak D call TRBD1 (5 bases). Germline lookup yields CDR1 GTSNPN and CDR2 SVGIG (reference sequence). V lost 4 bases and J lost 8, with 23 bases in between. The CDR3 has 15 amino acids. The CDR3 region is CAWNKGKHGLVGYTF. As DNA, the CDR3 is TGTGCCTGGAATAAGGGGAAACACGGATTAGTAGGCTACACCTTC.

This chain connects TRBV11-2 to TRBJ2-3; TRBD2 matches at 8 bases. The V gene's germline CDR1 is SGHAT and CDR2 FQNNGV. V lost 0 bases to trimming and J lost 0 bases; unmatched junction nucleotides: 2. The CDR3 contains 16 residues. The CDR3 region is CASSLDPSGSTDTQYF. CDR3 DNA: TGTGCCAGCAGCTTAGATCCTAGCGGGAGCACAGATACGCAGTATTTT.

As for this clone: Other nucleotide sequences in the sample specify the same CDR3. The gene calls are TRBV6-5 and TRBJ1-2; D is ambiguous. The CDR3 sequence is 13 residues long. CDR1 is MNHEY, CDR2 SVGAGI, per germline. V was pared by 6 bases and J by 2 bases, with 10 bases between. Here the CDR3 reads CASRPTGNYGYTF. CDR3 in DNA: TGTGCCAGCAGACCTACTGGGAACTATGGCTACACCTTC.

The chain uses TRBV14 and TRBJ2-2, with D perhaps TRBD2 (5 bases). The CDR3 runs to 16 residues. Trimming shortened V by 4 bases and J by 7 bases, and 19 bases separated the two germline ends. Germline V gives CDR1 SGHDN, CDR2 FVKESK. CDR3 nucleotide sequence: TGTGCCAGCAGCCCCCGGTTAGGCGGGTTTGGCGGGGAGCTGTTTTTT. Translated, it gives CASSPRLGGFGGELFF. Together with reference TRBV14 and TRBJ2-2, the CDR3 gives the full variable domain: EAGVTQFPSHSVIEKGQTVTLRCDPISGHDNLYWYRRVMGKEIKFLLHFVKESKQDESGMPNNRFLAERTGGTYSTLKVQPAELEDSGVYFCASSPRLGGFGGELFFGEGSRLTVL.

This clone was recorded once. The V call is TRBV2, the J call TRBJ1-1, with no clear D. The CDR3 is 15 residues long. Germline lookup yields CDR1 SNHLY and CDR2 FYNNEI. Trimming cost V 1 base and J 3 bases, with 12 bases left between them. The CDR3 reads CASSEDPTYYTEAFF. Written as DNA, the CDR3 is TGTGCCAGCAGTGAAGATCCCACCTATTACACTGAAGCTTTCTTT.

This clone appeared once. The chain recombines TRBV15 with TRBJ1-1; the match to TRBD1 covers 7 bases. V shed 3 bases, J shed 3 bases, and the junction held 1 base outside the gene matches. CDR3 length: 13 residues. Germline V CDR1 and CDR2: LNHNV, YYDKDF (reference sequence). CDR3 sequence (DNA): TGTGCCACCAGCAGGGACAGGCACACTGAAGCTTTCTTT. Its protein product is CATSRDRHTEAFF.

This rearrangement joins TRBV18 to TRBJ1-2; no definite D call. Germline V CDR1 and CDR2: KGHSH, LQKENI. This CDR3 contains 13 residues. V was clipped by 3 bases and J by 4 bases, with 9 bases between them. The CDR3 sequence is CASSPERSYGYTF. The CDR3 DNA reads as TGTGCCAGCTCACCGGAAAGGAGCTATGGCTACACCTTC.

The gene calls are TRBV27 and TRBJ1-5; no clear D. Germline V gene data show CDR1 as MNHEY and CDR2 as SMNVEV (reference sequence). The CDR3 runs to 14 residues. Trimming cost V 3 bases and J 0 bases, with 6 bases left between them. The CDR3 DNA is TGTGCCAGCAGTTTCCAGTATAGCAATCAGCCCCAGCATTTT. Amino acid sequence: CASSFQYSNQPQHF.

This rearrangement joins TRBV19 to TRBJ2-5; the D gene is possibly TRBD1 (6 bases). Trimming shortened V by 6 bases and J by 7 bases, and 18 bases separated the two germline ends. CDR3 length equals 14 residues. Germline CDR1 LNHDA, CDR2 SQIVND (reference sequence). DNA for the CDR3: TGTGCCAGTAGGCCGGGTCCGTTGACAGGGACCCAGTACTTC. It specifies CASRPGPLTGTQYF. The variable domain in full, completed from reference TRBV19 and TRBJ2-5, reads DGGITQSPKYLFRKEGQNVTLSCEQNLNHDAMYWYRQDPGQGLRLIYYSQIVNDFQKGDIAEGYSVSREKKESFPLTVTSAQKNPTAFYLCASRPGPLTGTQYFGPGTRLLVL.

This chain links TRBV5-1 with TRBJ2-3; 10 bases fit TRBD1. V trimming: 4 bases; J trimming: 0 bases; junction bases outside the gene matches: 5. CDR1 is SGHRS, CDR2 YFSETQ, per germline. This CDR3 region has 16 residues. The CDR3 sequence: CASSLDRGASTDTQYF. CDR3 DNA sequence: TGCGCCAGCAGCCTGGACAGGGGGGCTAGCACAGATACGCAGTATTTT. Together with reference TRBV5-1 and TRBJ2-3, the CDR3 gives the full variable domain: KAGVTQTPRYLIKTRGQQVTLSCSPISGHRSVSWYQQTPGQGLQFLFEYFSETQRNKGNFPGRFSGRQFSNSRSEMNVSTLELGDSALYLCASSLDRGASTDTQYFGPGTRLTVL.

The genes are TRBV19 and TRBJ1-1, with 10 nucleotides matching TRBD1. Unmatched junction bases numbered 13, after V lost 5 bases and J lost 10 bases. The CDR3 covers 15 residues. CDR1 is LNHDA, CDR2 SQIVND, per germline (reference sequence). The CDR3 region is CASSSETGGASIAFF. DNA of the CDR3: TGTGCCAGTAGTTCAGAGACAGGGGGCGCGAGTATAGCTTTCTTT.

The gene calls are TRBV4-1 and TRBJ1-2, with 7 bases matching TRBD1. The CDR3 has 14 amino acids. CDR1 and CDR2 (germline): MGHRA, YSYEKL. Trimming took 4 bases from V and 2 from J; bases not matched to a gene: 4. The chain's CDR3 is CASSPGQLNYGYTF. The DNA of the CDR3 is TGCGCCAGCAGCCCGGGACAGCTGAACTATGGCTACACCTTC.

The rearrangement links TRBV29-1 to TRBJ1-5, with 7 bases fitting TRBD1. Trimming at V came to 4 bases and at J to 3 bases, leaving 3 bases not matched to a gene. Germline assignment: CDR1 SQVTM and CDR2 ANQGSEA. The CDR3 is 13 residues long. CDR3 nucleotide sequence: TGCAGCGTTGGGGACAGCTTCAATCAGCCCCAGCATTTT. Translated: CSVGDSFNQPQHF.

This clone was detected only once. The rearrangement joins TRBV11-3 to TRBJ2-2; D unresolved. This CDR3 is built from 14 residues. Trimming shortened V by 5 bases and J by 2 bases, and 9 bases separated the two germline ends. CDR1 SGHNT and CDR2 YENEEA come from the germline V gene. The CDR3 loop is CASSLEINTGELFF. The DNA for the CDR3 is TGTGCCAGCAGCCTGGAGATAAACACCGGGGAGCTGTTTTTT. Looking up the rest from reference TRBV11-3 and TRBJ2-2 gives the full variable domain: EAGVVQSPRYKIIEKKQPVAFWCNPISGHNTLYWYLQNLGQGPELLIRYENEEAVDDSQLPKDRFSAERLKGVDSTLKIQPAELGDSAVYLCASSLEINTGELFFGEGSRLTVL.

The rearrangement joins TRBV9 to TRBJ2-1, with D possibly matching TRBD1 (6 bases). The V end was cut by 0 bases, the J end by 7 bases, with 11 bases between. The germline V gene has CDR1 SGDLS and CDR2 YYNGEE. The CDR3 covers 14 residues. CDR3 nucleotides: TGTGCCAGCAGCGTAGAAGGGGGAGCGAATGAGCAGTTCTTC. Amino acid sequence: CASSVEGGANEQFF.